The 32 T cell receptor beta chains given below trace back to one sample, sequenced in a study of cytomegalovirus exposure and HLA in healthy donors. The PCR used 60 Vbeta and 13 Jbeta primers. The data were produced by immunoSEQ multiplex PCR, yet TCRdb's version contains in-frame clones alone and is incomplete. The table lists fewer than 250,000 clones, around 86% of them singletons. The sample was PBMCs. The receptors stem from a woman aged 50 to 60 in good health and CMV-seropositive.

The chain couples TRBV7-9 to TRBJ1-2; perhaps TRBD1 as D (5 bases). The V gene's germline CDR1 is SEHNR and CDR2 FQNEAQ (reference sequence). V lost 0 bases to trimming and J lost 3 bases, with 11 bases between them. There are 15 residues in the CDR3. CDR3 in amino acids: CASSLAGTLHYGYTF. The CDR3 DNA reads TGTGCCAGCAGCTTAGCAGGGACTCTACACTATGGCTACACCTTC.

The chain has TRBV7-8 and TRBJ2-5; TRBD2 aligns across 11 bases. Looked up from germline, CDR1 is SGHVS and CDR2 is FQNEAQ. The J segment lost 4 bases and the V segment lost 5 bases, leaving 6 bases of the junction unmatched. The CDR3 loop spans 15 amino acids. The CDR3 reads CASSRLTSGAETQYF. The DNA of the CDR3 is TGTGCCAGCAGCCGACTGACTAGCGGGGCAGAGACCCAGTACTTC.

This chain links TRBV11-2 with TRBJ2-1, with a weak D call TRBD2 (5 bases). The CDR3 is 15 amino acids. The germline V gene has CDR1 SGHAT and CDR2 FQNNGV. With 5 bases removed from V and 0 bases from J, the gap between germline ends came to 11 bases. The CDR3 bases are TGTGCCAGCAGCCCACTCCGGGGCTCCTACAATGAGCAGTTCTTC. This gives the protein CASSPLRGSYNEQFF.

This clone came up once. The chain carries TRBV9 and TRBJ1-1; D is undetermined. The CDR3 covers 14 residues. Germline CDR1 SGDLS, CDR2 YYNGEE. Trimming left V 0 bases short and J 1 base short, with 7 bases between. CDR3 in amino acids: CASSVVAGNTEAFF. CDR3 DNA: TGTGCCAGCAGCGTAGTGGCAGGGAACACTGAAGCTTTCTTT. The variable domain in full, completed from reference TRBV9 and TRBJ1-1, reads DSGVTQTPKHLITATGQRVTLRCSPRSGDLSVYWYQQSLDQGLQFLIQYYNGEERAKGNILERFSAQQFPDLHSELNLSSLELGDSALYFCASSVVAGNTEAFFGQGTRLTVV.

The chain is built from TRBV2 and TRBJ2-7, with TRBD2 identical over 9 bases. The J segment lost 0 bases and the V segment lost 5 bases, leaving 8 bases of the junction unmatched. This CDR3 is built from 16 residues. Germline V lookup: CDR1 SNHLY, CDR2 FYNNEI. CDR3 DNA: TGTGCCAGCAGTCCCTGGGCGGGGGGGATCTCCTACGAGCAGTACTTC. Protein sequence: CASSPWAGGISYEQYF. Full variable domain (remainder filled in from reference TRBV2 and TRBJ2-7): EPEVTQTPSHQVTQMGQEVILRCVPISNHLYFYWYRQILGQKVEFLVSFYNNEISEKSEIFDDQFSVERPDGSNFTLKIRSTKLEDSAMYFCASSPWAGGISYEQYFGPGTRLTVT.

The rearrangement uses TRBV27 and TRBJ1-4, with TRBD1 matching over 7 bases. The CDR3 sequence is 16 residues long. CDR1 and CDR2 (germline): MNHEY, SMNVEV (reference sequence). Trimming took 5 bases from V and 4 from J; bases not matched to a gene: 10. The DNA for the CDR3 is TGTGCCAGCAGTCATCTTCCGGGACAGAGTAATGAAAAACTGTTTTTT. Residues: CASSHLPGQSNEKLFF.

CDR3 residues: CASSLEVTGNSPLHF. The CDR3, as DNA: TGCGCCAGCAGCTTGGAGGTCACGGGGAATTCACCCCTCCACTTT. This chain uses TRBV5-1 with TRBJ1-6; no firm D call. Trimming pared 0 bases from V and 7 bases from J, leaving 11 bases between. The CDR3 extends over 15 amino acids. Germline loops: CDR1 SGHRS, CDR2 YFSETQ.

The chain joins TRBV25-1 to TRBJ2-3; D not certain. V was pared by 5 bases and J by 6 bases, with 15 bases between. This CDR3 region has 14 residues. The germline V gene has CDR1 MGHDK and CDR2 SYGVNS. The CDR3 DNA reads as TGTGCCAGCAGTCCGCCTGCGGCGATGGATACGCAGTATTTT. Translating it yields CASSPPAAMDTQYF.

The chain couples TRBV4-3 to TRBJ2-1, with TRBD1 identical over 10 bases. From germline, CDR1 is LGHNA and CDR2 YSLEER. V was pared by 4 bases and J by 8 bases, with 17 bases of the junction left unmatched. The CDR3 runs 18 residues. The CDR3 protein is CASSLRRSRQGAGYEQFF. CDR3 nucleotide sequence: TGCGCCAGCAGCCTACGACGGTCGCGACAGGGGGCTGGGTATGAGCAGTTCTTC.

V and J are TRBV18 and TRBJ2-7; 13 nucleotides line up with TRBD2. V dropped 2 bases and J dropped 5; count of bases not matched to a gene: 3. The CDR3 is made up of 15 amino acids. Germline CDR1 and CDR2: KGHSH and LQKENI. The CDR3 DNA reads TGTGCCAGCTCACCATCGGGACTAGCGGGGAACGAGCAGTACTTC. Translated, it gives CASSPSGLAGNEQYF.

V and J are TRBV7-9 and TRBJ2-4; possible D gene TRBD2, 5 bases. The CDR3 runs to 12 residues. Germline CDR1 reads SEHNR; CDR2 reads FQNEAQ (reference sequence). The V gene lost 5 bases and the J gene lost 8 bases, with 10 bases spanning the gap. In nucleotides, the CDR3 is TGTGCCAGCAGCCCCCGGGGTGACATTCAGTACTTC. Its translation is CASSPRGDIQYF. The full variable domain, in which reference TRBV7-9 and TRBJ2-4 provide the parts outside the CDR3, is DTGVSQNPRHKITKRGQNVTFRCDPISEHNRLYWYRQTLGQGPEFLTYFQNEAQLEKSRLLSDRFSAERPKGSFSTLEIQRTEQGDSAMYLCASSPRGDIQYFGAGTRLSVL.

The chain is built from TRBV5-1 and TRBJ1-2; no reliable D call. From germline, CDR1 is SGHRS and CDR2 YFSETQ. The CDR3 length is 15 residues. V was shortened by 0 bases and J by 4 bases, with 13 bases between the two germline ends. The CDR3 nucleotides are TGCGCCAGCAGCTTGGGGAGGGTCGGCGTCTATGGCTACACCTTC. Protein sequence: CASSLGRVGVYGYTF.

The rearrangement links TRBV4-3 to TRBJ2-1, with 7 positions matching TRBD2. The CDR3 length is 18 residues. V lost 0 bases and J lost 5; bases outside the gene matches: 13. Germline loops: CDR1 LGHNA, CDR2 YSLEER. The CDR3, as DNA: TGCGCCAGCAGCCAAGAAGGGCCAAGCGGACTAGATGACAATGAGCAGTTCTTC. This codes for CASSQEGPSGLDDNEQFF.

The chain links TRBV11-3 to TRBJ2-7; 8 positions agree with TRBD2. Germline V gene data show CDR1 as SGHNT and CDR2 as YENEEA. Trimming cost V 0 bases and J 4 bases; bases outside gene matches: 8. This CDR3 has 16 residues. CDR3 bases: TGTGCCAGCAGCTTAGATTTTGGCGGGGGGATATACGAGCAGTACTTC. It is translated as CASSLDFGGGIYEQYF.

This chain connects TRBV7-9 to TRBJ1-6; 7 nucleotides align to TRBD1. The germline V gene encodes CDR1 SEHNR and CDR2 FQNEAQ (reference sequence). The CDR3 runs to 18 residues. V lost 5 bases to trimming and J lost 6 bases; unmatched junction nucleotides: 16. CDR3 in DNA: TGTGCCAGCAGCCCGCTTAAAGGGCAGGGGGTCTTTAATTCACCCCTCCACTTT. Translated: CASSPLKGQGVFNSPLHF.

This clone showed up just a few times. The chain employs TRBV5-4 and TRBJ2-7, with D perhaps matching TRBD1 (7 bases). The CDR3 runs 14 residues. CDR1 SGHNT and CDR2 YYREEE come from the germline V gene (reference sequence). V shed 4 bases and J shed 3 bases, with 14 bases lying between them. This chain's CDR3 is CASSLRQGGYEQYF. In DNA form, the CDR3 reads TGTGCCAGCAGCCTTCGGCAGGGGGGCTACGAGCAGTACTTC.

The gene calls are TRBV12-2 and TRBJ2-3; the table's D gene call, TRBD2, was not cross checked with the DNA. TRBV12-2 is reported as a pseudogene. This CDR3 has 19 residues. CDR3 coding DNA: TGTGCAAGTCGCGTAACGGGCACGGGCCTAGCCATCGGCACAGATACGCAGTATTTT. Encoded protein: CASRVTGTGLAIGTDTQYF.

The V call is TRBV2, the J call TRBJ1-5, with TRBD1 as a possible D gene (5 bases). There are 17 residues in the CDR3. Trimming left V 4 bases short and J 10 bases short, with 26 bases between. Germline values: CDR1 SNHLY, CDR2 FYNNEI. CDR3 sequence reads: CASSAGRGTDMGAPQHF. For the CDR3, the DNA is TGTGCCAGCAGTGCAGGGCGTGGGACTGACATGGGCGCTCCCCAGCATTTT. Full variable domain (missing parts from reference TRBV2 and TRBJ1-5): EPEVTQTPSHQVTQMGQEVILRCVPISNHLYFYWYRQILGQKVEFLVSFYNNEISEKSEIFDDQFSVERPDGSNFTLKIRSTKLEDSAMYFCASSAGRGTDMGAPQHFGDGTRLSIL.

The chain uses TRBV27 and TRBJ2-4; the D gene is possibly TRBD2 (5 bases). Germline V lookup: CDR1 MNHEY, CDR2 SMNVEV (reference sequence). V dropped 2 bases and J dropped 0 bases, with 5 bases sitting between them. The CDR3 sequence is 14 residues long. The CDR3 region has the DNA TGTGCCAGCAGTTTACGGGGAGCCAAAAACATTCAGTACTTC. Amino acid sequence: CASSLRGAKNIQYF.

The chain recombines TRBV7-9 with TRBJ1-4, with 11 bases aligning to TRBD1. The CDR3 runs 15 residues. V shed 4 bases, J shed 7 bases, and the junction held 5 bases outside the gene matches. Germline V gives CDR1 SEHNR, CDR2 FQNEAQ (reference sequence). The CDR3 DNA is TGTGCCAGCAGCTCCGGACAGGGGGCGATTGAAAAACTGTTTTTT. It specifies CASSSGQGAIEKLFF.

This rearrangement joins TRBV19 to TRBJ1-5; no reliable D call. The germline CDR1 and CDR2 sequences are LNHDA and SQIVND (reference sequence). The ends were cut back, 4 bases at V and 0 bases at J, with 13 bases in the middle. This CDR3 is built from 16 residues. The DNA for the CDR3 is TGTGCCAGTAGTAAGGGCGCGGGGAATAGCAATCAGCCCCAGCATTTT. Translated: CASSKGAGNSNQPQHF.

This clone was seen only once. The chain links TRBV4-2 to TRBJ2-3; TRBD2 matches at 10 bases. The V and J ends lost 0 bases and 6 bases, in that order; junction bases with no gene match: 15. The germline V gene encodes CDR1 LGHNA and CDR2 YNFKEQ. The CDR3 runs 19 residues. The CDR3 nucleotides are TGTGCCAGCAGCCAAGATACAAGAGGGAGCGGGGGGGTCGGGGATACGCAGTATTTT. Translated, it gives CASSQDTRGSGGVGDTQYF.

The gene calls are TRBV7-2 and TRBJ1-2; possible D gene TRBD1, 5 bases. CDR1 and CDR2 (germline): SGHTA, FQGNSA. Trimming pared 2 bases from V and 4 bases from J, leaving 11 bases between. The CDR3 is made up of 14 amino acids. In DNA form, the CDR3 reads TGTGCCAGCAGCTTACGAGGGGAGGGCTATGGCTACACCTTC. It specifies CASSLRGEGYGYTF.

The CDR3 DNA follows: TGTGCCACCAGGTCGGACACAGGGGACCTTCTAGACACTGAAGCTTTCTTT. It yields the protein CATRSDTGDLLDTEAFF. This chain joins TRBV10-3 and TRBJ1-1; 7 bases agree with TRBD1. V trimming: 10 bases; J trimming: 3 bases; junction bases outside the gene matches: 20. Germline CDR1 is ENHRY and CDR2 is SYGVKD. CDR3 length: 17 amino acids.

J is TRBJ1-1 and V is TRBV6-6; D might be TRBD1 (6 bases). Germline values: CDR1 MNHNY, CDR2 SVGAGI (reference sequence). The germline V and J ends were trimmed by 3 bases and 4 bases, with 15 bases remaining between them. The CDR3 length is 15 residues. CDR3 region: CASSYQGRGATEAFF. The CDR3 DNA reads TGTGCCAGCAGTTATCAGGGTCGGGGGGCCACTGAAGCTTTCTTT.

V usage is TRBV4-3 and J usage is TRBJ1-4; 7 bases are shared with TRBD1. The trim removed 0 bases at V and 4 bases at J, leaving 5 bases unmatched. Germline CDR1 LGHNA, CDR2 YSLEER. The CDR3 sequence is 16 residues long. DNA for the CDR3: TGCGCCAGCAGCCAAGATCGACAGGGATATAATGAAAAACTGTTTTTT. As protein: CASSQDRQGYNEKLFF.

The V and J genes are TRBV28 and TRBJ1-1; no definite D call. Germline lookup yields CDR1 MDHEN and CDR2 SYDVKM. Trimming removed 2 bases from V and 5 bases from J, with 6 bases in between. CDR3 length equals 12 residues. CDR3 sequence reads: CASSLRGTEAFF. The CDR3 region has the DNA TGTGCCAGCAGTTTACGGGGAACTGAAGCTTTCTTT.

This chain connects TRBV14 to TRBJ2-7, with 12 bases fitting TRBD1. CDR1 and CDR2 from the germline V gene are SGHDN and FVKESK. There are 15 residues in the CDR3. With V trimmed by 4 bases and J by 6 bases, 7 bases remained unmatched. CDR3 sequence (DNA): TGTGCCAGCAGCCCTTCCGGGACAGGGGGCCGCGAGCAGTACTTC. Translating gives CASSPSGTGGREQYF.

V usage is TRBV7-3 and J usage is TRBJ2-5, with TRBD2 matching 12 bases. J was trimmed by 1 base and V by 5 bases; bases with no gene match: 14. The CDR3 is made up of 19 amino acids. In germline, CDR1 is SGHTA, CDR2 FQGTGA. This CDR3 is CASSEGSSGGAVPQETQYF. DNA for the CDR3: TGTGCCAGCAGCGAGGGGTCTAGCGGGGGGGCCGTTCCCCAAGAGACCCAGTACTTC. Based on the CDR3 plus reference TRBV7-3 and TRBJ2-5, the full variable domain is GAGVSQTPSNKVTEKGKYVELRCDPISGHTALYWYRQSLGQGPEFLIYFQGTGAADDSGLPNDRFFAVRPEGSVSTLKIQRTERGDSAVYLCASSEGSSGGAVPQETQYFGPGTRLLVL.

The chain is built from TRBV9 and TRBJ2-3; TRBD1 might be the D (6 bases). Germline values: CDR1 SGDLS, CDR2 YYNGEE. With 2 bases removed from V and 3 bases from J, the gap between germline ends came to 13 bases. This CDR3 is 15 amino acids long. The CDR3, as DNA: TGTGCCAGCAGCGTGTTACAGGGTACGACAGATACGCAGTATTTT. Amino acids: CASSVLQGTTDTQYF.

V and J are TRBV30 and TRBJ2-4; 7 nucleotides line up with TRBD1. After removal of 0 bases from V and 11 bases from J, the junction contained 7 bases not matched to a gene. Germline V gene sequence: CDR1 GTSNPN, CDR2 SVGIG (reference sequence). The CDR3 is 13 residues long. The CDR3 nucleotides read TGTGCCTGGAGTGTAAAAGGGGGCCAGGTTCAGTACTTC. Translation: CAWSVKGGQVQYF. The full variable domain, rest sourced from reference TRBV30 and TRBJ2-4, is SQTIHQWPATLVQPVGSPLSLECTVEGTSNPNLYWYRQAAGRGLQLLFYSVGIGQISSEVPQNLSASRPQDRQFILSSKKLLLSDSGFYLCAWSVKGGQVQYFGAGTRLSVL.

The V gene is TRBV30, the J gene TRBJ1-1, with TRBD1 matching 7 bases. The CDR3 is 14 residues long. Trimming took 2 bases from V and 4 from J; bases not matched to a gene: 7. Per germline, CDR1 GTSNPN and CDR2 SVGIG (reference sequence). The CDR3, as DNA: TGTGCCTGGAGTAGGGGGCAGGAGGGCACTGAAGCTTTCTTT. Translating gives CAWSRGQEGTEAFF.